A selection of T cell receptor beta chains follows, all from one sample in a study of blood T cell repertoires in COVID-19. TCRdb keeps only in-frame clones here, not all; method: immunoSEQ multiplex PCR. This table holds tens of thousands of clones, more than 85% found once. Specimen: peripheral blood. The source is a man older than 75 in a cohort sampled during active COVID-19. The CDR3 runs from the conserved cysteine through the conserved F or W. D genes are given only for firm matches. Expanded clones are given a class, and other clones once, few, many or no size at all.

TRBD1,TRBJ1-2,-,TRBV6-5,TGTGCCAGCAGCCTAACCCGGACAGGGAACTATGGCTACACCTTC,CASSLTRTGNYGYTF
TRBD1,TRBJ2-7,once,TRBV9,TGTGCCAGCAGCGTAGCCGGGACAGGGGGGTACGAGCAGTACTTC,CASSVAGTGGYEQYF
TRBD1,TRBJ1-1,-,TRBV7-8,TGTGCCAGCAGCTTGGGGACAGGGAACACTGAAGCTTTCTTT,CASSLGTGNTEAFF
-,TRBJ2-6,-,TRBV7-7,TGTGCTAGCAGCCCCGGGAGCTCTGGGGCCAACGTCCTGACTTTC,CASSPGSSGANVLTF
-,TRBJ2-7,-,TRBV25-1,TGTGCCAGCAGTGAGCAGGGACACCCACCCTACGAGCAGTACTTC,CASSEQGHPPYEQYF
-,TRBJ1-2,once,TRBV4-3,TGCGCCAGCAGCCAAGATCGGCAGGGGTACTATGGCTACACCTTC,CASSQDRQGYYGYTF
-,TRBJ1-1,-,TRBV15,TGTGCCACCAGCAGAGATTTGGGGGGCACTGAAGCTTTCTTT,CATSRDLGGTEAFF
TRBD1,TRBJ1-1,-,TRBV6-6,TGTGCCAGCAGTACCGGGACAGGGAACACTGAAGCTTTCTTT,CASSTGTGNTEAFF
TRBD2,TRBJ2-7,-,TRBV19,TGTGCCAGTAGTATTCGGCTAGCGGGAGGGTACGAGCAGTACTTC,CASSIRLAGGYEQYF
-,TRBJ2-1,-,TRBV3-1/TRBV3-2,TGTGCCAGCAGCCAAGAGGCAAACCCCTACAATGAGCAGTTCTTC,CASSQEANPYNEQFF
-,TRBJ1-6,-,TRBV3-1/TRBV3-2,TGTGCCAGCAGCCAGGGGGGATCACCCCTCCACTTT,CASSQGGSPLHF
-,TRBJ1-3,-,TRBV13,TGTGCCAGCAGCTTAGCGGTCCGCTCTGGAAACACCATATATTTT,CASSLAVRSGNTIYF
-,TRBJ1-4,few,TRBV2,TGTGCCAGCAGAAACAGGGTTGGGGATGAAAAACTGTTTTTT,CASRNRVGDEKLFF
TRBD2,TRBJ2-1,-,TRBV7-2,TGTGCCAGCAGCCCAGCTAGCGGGGGGCTCCAGGCGTCGGGGCAGTTCTTC,CASSPASGGLQASGQFF
TRBD2,TRBJ2-4,-,TRBV6-2/TRBV6-3,TGTGCCAGCAGTTATGGAGACTACGGGACTAGTGAAAACATTCAGTACTTC,CASSYGDYGTSENIQYF
-,TRBJ1-1,once,TRBV5-6,TGTGCCAGCAGCTTGCGACAGGCGGAAGCTTTCTTT,CASSLRQAEAFF
-,TRBJ1-2,-,TRBV19,TGTGCCAGTAGTTCCGGGGAATGGTTCTATGGCTACACCTTC,CASSSGEWFYGYTF
TRBD2,TRBJ2-3,-,TRBV9,TGTGCCAGCAGCGATTCGGGGGGACTAGCAGATACGCAGTATTTT,CASSDSGGLADTQYF
-,TRBJ2-7,-,TRBV5-6,TGTGCCAGCAGCAGGCGTACTCTGGGTGGGAGCTCCTACGAGCAGTACTTC,CASSRRTLGGSSYEQYF
TRBD1,TRBJ2-1,-,TRBV11-2,TGTGCCAGCAGCTTAGATTCAGGGGGCCGTGAGCAGTTCTTC,CASSLDSGGREQFF
-,TRBJ2-6,-,TRBV2,TGTGCCAGCAGTGAAGGGACACTGGGGGCCAACGTCCTGACTTTC,CASSEGTLGANVLTF
-,TRBJ2-1,-,TRBV11-3,TGTGCCAGCAGCTTAGGTGGTCTAATAGGGGCGAATGAGCAGTTCTTC,CASSLGGLIGANEQFF
TRBD1,TRBJ2-7,-,TRBV9,TGTGCCAGCAGCGTAAGGGACAGGGGGCTCATCCATGACGAGCAGTACTTC,CASSVRDRGLIHDEQYF
-,TRBJ1-6,-,TRBV11-3,TGTGCCAGCAGCTTCCGAGGGAATTCACCCCTCCACTTT,CASSFRGNSPLHF
TRBD1,TRBJ2-5,once,TRBV10-1,TGCGCCAGCAGTGCCGGGACAGCGTACCAAGAGACCCAGTACTTC,CASSAGTAYQETQYF
-,TRBJ1-1,once,TRBV6-5,TGTGCCAGCAGTTACTCTAGCCTGAACACTGAAGCTTTCTTT,CASSYSSLNTEAFF
TRBD2,TRBJ2-4,once,TRBV6-2/TRBV6-3,TGTGCCAGCAGTTACCAAACTTGGACTAGCGGGGAATGGACCAAAAACATTCAGTACTTC,CASSYQTWTSGEWTKNIQYF
-,TRBJ2-7,-,TRBV29-1,TGCAGCGTTGACCAATTCGACAGGATCTACGAGCAGTACTTC,CSVDQFDRIYEQYF
TRBD1,TRBJ1-1,-,TRBV30,TGTGCCTGCAGATGGACAGGGATAAACACTGAAGCTTTCTTT,CACRWTGINTEAFF
-,TRBJ1-1,-,TRBV3-1/TRBV3-2,TGTGCCAGCAGCCAAGAGGACAAGAACACTGAAGCTTTCTTT,CASSQEDKNTEAFF
-,TRBJ2-5,-,TRBV7-9,TGTGCCAGCAGCTTAGCAGGGGGGGTCAAGACCCAGTACTTC,CASSLAGGVKTQYF
TRBD1,TRBJ1-2,few,TRBV6-4,TGTGCCAGCAATCTAAGGGGGCGCAAGGGCTACACCTTC,CASNLRGRKGYTF
-,TRBJ1-6,-,TRBV14,TGTGCCAGCAGCCAAGAATCGGTAAATTCACCCCTCCACTTT,CASSQESVNSPLHF
-,TRBJ2-7,few,TRBV5-1,TGCGCCAGCAGCAGAAGTGGAGGCTCCTACGAGCAGTACTTC,CASSRSGGSYEQYF
TRBD1,TRBJ2-6,-,TRBV15,TGTGCCACCAGCAGAGATCCGAGACAGGGACCCTCTGGGGCCAACGTCCTGACTTTC,CATSRDPRQGPSGANVLTF
-,TRBJ2-7,-,TRBV5-1,TGCGCCAGCAGCTTATCCATCGAGCAGTACTTC,CASSLSIEQYF
TRBD2,TRBJ2-3,once,TRBV7-9,TGTGCCAGCAGCTTAGCTAGCGGGAGACGAAATACGCAGTATTTT,CASSLASGRRNTQYF
TRBD1,TRBJ2-3,-,TRBV6-5,TGTGCCAGCAGTTACTCAGGGGGCTCGGTAGATACGCAGTATTTT,CASSYSGGSVDTQYF
TRBD2,TRBJ2-1,-,TRBV7-2,TGTGCCAGCAGCTTATCTAGCGGCTCCTACAATGAGCAGTTCTTC,CASSLSSGSYNEQFF
TRBD1,TRBJ2-1,-,TRBV29-1,TGCAGCGTTGACCGGGGACAGCGCTCCTACAATGAGCAGTTCTTC,CSVDRGQRSYNEQFF
TRBD1,TRBJ1-2,-,TRBV6-6,TGTGCCAGCAGCCCGGGACAGAAAAACTATGGCTACACCTTC,CASSPGQKNYGYTF
-,TRBJ2-3,-,TRBV2,TGTGCCAGCAGTGTGTTCGGTACAGATACGCAGTATTTT,CASSVFGTDTQYF
-,TRBJ2-3,-,TRBV5-1,TGCGCCAGCAGCCCGGGTCAGGGTAGGACAGATACGCAGTATTTT,CASSPGQGRTDTQYF
-,TRBJ1-1,-,TRBV11-2,TGTGCCAGCAGCTTAGATCAGGGACTTTGGACTGAAGCTTTCTTT,CASSLDQGLWTEAFF
TRBD2,TRBJ2-1,-,TRBV7-7,TGTGCTAGCAGCCCACGACTAGCGGGAGGATACAATGAGCAGTTCTTC,CASSPRLAGGYNEQFF
-,TRBJ1-5,once,TRBV19,TGTGCCAGTAGTACCCTACCTCGGAGCAATCAGCCCCAGCATTTT,CASSTLPRSNQPQHF
TRBD1,TRBJ1-5,once,TRBV19,TGTGCCAGTAGTATTACAGGGGTTAATCAGCCCCAGCATTTT,CASSITGVNQPQHF
-,TRBJ1-2,-,TRBV19,TGTGCCAGTAGTATCGACAGATTTGGCTACACCTTC,CASSIDRFGYTF
TRBD2,TRBJ2-7,-,TRBV24-1,TGTGCCACCAGTGATGCTACCGGGACTAGCGGCGATGGGTACGAGCAGTACTTC,CATSDATGTSGDGYEQYF
TRBD1,TRBJ1-1,-,TRBV10-3,TGTGCCATCAAAGGGACAGGGACCACTGAAGCTTTCTTT,CAIKGTGTTEAFF
TRBD1,TRBJ2-7,-,TRBV9,TGTGCCAGCAGCGCCGGGACAGGGCTCGAGCAGTACTTC,CASSAGTGLEQYF
-,TRBJ2-1,-,TRBV12-5,TGTGCTAGTGGTTTGGGGACTTCCTACAATGAGCAGTTCTTC,CASGLGTSYNEQFF
TRBD1,TRBJ2-1,-,TRBV11-2,TGTGCCAGCAGCTTGATATCGACAGGGGAACAGTTCTTC,CASSLISTGEQFF
TRBD2,TRBJ2-2,-,TRBV5-1,TGCGCCAGCAGCCCGGGGACTAGCGGGGCCGGGGAGCTGTTTTTT,CASSPGTSGAGELFF
TRBD1,TRBJ2-2,-,TRBV7-8,TGTGCCAGCAGCTTAGCGGGACAGGCGAACACCGGGGAGCTGTTTTTT,CASSLAGQANTGELFF
-,TRBJ2-5,-,TRBV19,TGTGCCAGTAGTATAGCCCCGGCAGGACAAGAGACCCAGTACTTC,CASSIAPAGQETQYF
-,TRBJ2-3,-,TRBV5-1,TGCGCCAGCAGCCTAGAAGACCCCACAGATACGCAGTATTTT,CASSLEDPTDTQYF
TRBD1,TRBJ1-1,-,TRBV6-5,TGTGCCAGCAGAAGGACAGGGGCCGGTGAAGCTTTCTTT,CASRRTGAGEAFF
-,TRBJ2-5,-,TRBV12-3/TRBV12-4,TGTGCCAGCAGTTTCTCCAGTGGAGAGACCCAGTACTTC,CASSFSSGETQYF
-,TRBJ2-7,once,TRBV25-1,TGTGCCAGCAGTGAATTGTGGGGCAGGGAGGACGAGCAGTACTTC,CASSELWGREDEQYF